One sample yielded the 4 T cell receptor beta chains listed below, sequenced in a study of cytomegalovirus exposure and HLA in healthy donors. With 60 Vbeta and 13 Jbeta primers, the PCR was carried out. Sequencing used immunoSEQ multiplex PCR; TCRdb keeps in-frame clones, though not all of them. The sample yields about 130,000 clones, 80% seen once. Input material: PBMCs. These receptors originate from a man aged 30 to 39 in good health and CMV-seronegative.

This rearrangement joins TRBV19 to TRBJ1-5, with D perhaps matching TRBD1 (5 bases). Germline V lookup: CDR1 LNHDA, CDR2 SQIVND (reference sequence). The CDR3 has 16 amino acids. Trimming stripped 4 bases from V and 4 bases from J, with 17 bases between. The CDR3 nucleotides read TGTGCCAGTAGTACATCCGGGGAGGGGAAGAATCAGCCCCAGCATTTT. Protein: CASSTSGEGKNQPQHF.

The V call is TRBV7-8, the J call TRBJ2-1, with 11 nucleotides matching TRBD2. Germline CDR1 reads SGHVS; CDR2 reads FQNEAQ. This CDR3 is built from 16 residues. After removal of 4 bases from V and 7 bases from J, the junction contained 9 bases not matched to a gene. CDR3 in DNA: TGTGCCAGCAGCTCCCTTAGCGGGAGGGGGGGGAATGAGCAGTTCTTC. Its protein product is CASSSLSGRGGNEQFF. The complete variable domain, with remaining parts taken from reference TRBV7-8 and TRBJ2-1, reads GAGVSQSPRYKVAKRGQDVALRCDPISGHVSLFWYQQALGQGPEFLTYFQNEAQLDKSGLPSDRFFAERPEGSVSTLKIQRTQQEDSAVYLCASSSLSGRGGNEQFFGPGTRLTVL.

This clone has more than one count but fewer than ten. V gene TRBV7-3 combines with J gene TRBJ1-5; the match to TRBD1 covers 10 bases. CDR1 and CDR2 from the germline V gene are SGHTA and FQGTGA. There are 14 residues in the CDR3. Germline trimming cut 7 bases from V and 7 bases from J; bases unmatched to any gene: 7. The CDR3 region is CASNLDRGYQPQHF. The CDR3 DNA follows: TGTGCCAGCAACCTGGACAGGGGGTACCAGCCCCAGCATTTT.

This sequence joins TRBV7-9 and TRBJ2-3; perhaps TRBD1 as D (6 bases). Germline V CDR1 and CDR2: SEHNR, FQNEAQ (reference sequence). This CDR3 contains 12 residues. V was clipped by 4 bases and J by 7 bases, with 9 bases between them. The CDR3 coding sequence is TGTGCCAGCAGCTCGGACAGTTATACGCAGTATTTT. Its translation: CASSSDSYTQYF.